What follows describes a single T cell receptor beta chain. Methods used by the authors: From reference gene primer amplification, estimates of nucleated cell counts were derived. Clones were sequenced by immunoSEQ multiplex PCR, and TCRdb holds only the in-frame ones, with some missing. V, J and clone size are those of that table, while D and trimming were read from the DNA. The sample holds roughly 15,000 clones, more than 75% seen once. This sample is drawn from a study of blood T cell repertoires in COVID-19. Study context: COVID-19 samples, acute and convalescent, were from the United States, Italy and Spain. Sources were T cells, B-cell-depleted T cells, or PBMCs; the material itself was cDNA or gDNA.

After removal of 5 bases from V and 5 bases from J, the junction contained 5 bases not matched to a gene. This CDR3 is 14 amino acids long. Per germline, CDR1 SGHNT and CDR2 YYREEE (reference sequence). Sequencing was done on a sample of peripheral blood. The origin of this receptor is a man aged 60-69 years with active COVID-19. This chain uses TRBV5-4 with TRBJ2-2; 8 bases are a match to TRBD1. The CDR3 protein is CASRLTGGTGELFF. CDR3 nucleotides: TGTGCCAGCAGGTTAACAGGGGGTACCGGGGAGCTGTTTTTT.